The 5 T cell receptor beta chains reported below all come from one sample, sequenced in a study of blood T cell repertoires in COVID-19. Data came from immunoSEQ multiplex PCR; TCRdb stores just in-frame clones and leaves some out. Here the sample spans about 89,000 clones, roughly 80% being singletons. Sequenced input: peripheral blood. These receptors all stem from a human donor in a cohort sampled during active COVID-19.

This clone was counted a single time. The gene calls are TRBV4-1 and TRBJ2-1, with 9 bases that match TRBD1. CDR3 length: 13 residues. CDR1 and CDR2 from the germline V gene are MGHRA and YSYEKL. J lost 10 bases, V lost 4 bases, and 5 bases had no gene match. CDR3 sequence reads: CASSRDREGEQFF. CDR3 DNA sequence: TGCGCCAGCAGCCGGGACAGGGAAGGGGAGCAGTTCTTC.

The gene calls are TRBV7-2 and TRBJ2-5; possible D gene TRBD1, 6 bases. Germline CDR1 reads SGHTA; CDR2 reads FQGNSA. The CDR3 length is 12 residues. V lost 8 bases and J lost 5, with 12 bases in between. CDR3 coding DNA: TGTGCCAGCGGGCAGGGGTGGGAGACCCAGTACTTC. Its translation: CASGQGWETQYF.

V and J are TRBV18 and TRBJ2-7, with 7 bases that match TRBD2. CDR3 length equals 15 residues. Looked up from germline, CDR1 is KGHSH and CDR2 is LQKENI. The J segment lost 2 bases and the V segment lost 5 bases, leaving 9 bases of the junction unmatched. This chain's CDR3 is CASSSTFGLAYEQYF. CDR3 DNA: TGTGCCAGCTCATCAACCTTTGGACTAGCCTACGAGCAGTACTTC. Variable domain in full (rest from reference TRBV18 and TRBJ2-7): NAGVMQNPRHLVRRRGQEARLRCSPMKGHSHVYWYRQLPEEGLKFMVYLQKENIIDESGMPKERFSAEFPKEGPSILRIQQVVRGDSAAYFCASSSTFGLAYEQYFGPGTRLTVT.

CDR3 DNA sequence: TGTGCCAGCAGTTTCCCCGGTTACAATGAGCAGTTCTTC. Its translation is CASSFPGYNEQFF. The chain has TRBV28 and TRBJ2-1; D call uncertain. The V end lost 3 bases, the J end lost 4 bases, and 7 bases lay between the germline ends. CDR1 is MDHEN, CDR2 SYDVKM, per germline. The CDR3 extends over 13 amino acids. The whole variable domain, filled in from reference TRBV28 and TRBJ2-1, reads DVKVTQSSRYLVKRTGEKVFLECVQDMDHENMFWYRQDPGLGLRLIYFSYDVKMKEKGDIPEGYSVSREKKERFSLILESASTNQTSMYLCASSFPGYNEQFFGPGTRLTVL.

V gene TRBV7-3 combines with J gene TRBJ2-3; 9 bases map to TRBD1. The trim removed 4 bases at V and 1 base at J, leaving 3 bases unmatched. CDR1 SGHTA and CDR2 FQGTGA come from the germline V gene. This CDR3 comprises 15 residues. The CDR3 is CASSSQGAGTDTQYF. The CDR3 DNA reads as TGTGCCAGCAGCTCACAGGGGGCTGGCACAGATACGCAGTATTTT.